This note documents a single TCR beta chain sequence. This sample is drawn from a study of identical twins. CDR1 DFQATT and CDR2 SNEGSKA come from the germline V gene (reference sequence). With 2 bases clipped from V and 5 bases from J, the junction kept 9 bases outside the gene matches. The CDR3 is 15 residues long. Each CDR3 protein gets one entry after TCRdb re-called the 5' RACE reads with MiXCR. The sample contains roughly 1.6 million distinct CDR3 sequences, 32% of which appear only once. Source material: cord blood. The clonotype was recovered from a newborn girl in good health. The chain carries TRBV20-1 and TRBJ2-1; 7 bases match TRBD1. The CDR3 spells CSARRTGVAHNEQFF. The CDR3 nucleotides are TGCAGTGCTAGACGGACAGGTGTGGCACACAATGAGCAGTTCTTC.